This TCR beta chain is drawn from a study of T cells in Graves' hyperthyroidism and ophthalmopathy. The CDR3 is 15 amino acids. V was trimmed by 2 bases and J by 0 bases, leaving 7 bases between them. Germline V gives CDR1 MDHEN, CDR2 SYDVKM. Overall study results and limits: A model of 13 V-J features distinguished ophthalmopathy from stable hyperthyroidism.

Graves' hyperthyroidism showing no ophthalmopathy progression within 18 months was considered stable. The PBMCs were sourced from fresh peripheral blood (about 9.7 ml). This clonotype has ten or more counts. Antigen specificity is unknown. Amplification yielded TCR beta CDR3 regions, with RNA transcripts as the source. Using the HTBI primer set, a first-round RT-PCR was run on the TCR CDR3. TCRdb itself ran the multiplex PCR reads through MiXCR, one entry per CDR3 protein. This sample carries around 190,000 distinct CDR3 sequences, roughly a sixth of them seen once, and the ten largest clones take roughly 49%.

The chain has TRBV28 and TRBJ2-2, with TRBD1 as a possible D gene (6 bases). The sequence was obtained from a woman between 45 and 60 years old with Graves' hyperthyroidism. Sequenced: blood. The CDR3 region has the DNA TGTGCCAGCAGTTTACCAGGGGCGAACACCGGGGAGCTGTTTTTT. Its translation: CASSLPGANTGELFF.